This TCR beta chain emerged from a study of cytomegalovirus exposure and HLA in healthy donors. As for the study in general: It was reported in a later analysis that the 120 validation repertoires used the same platform as the approximately 670 first-cohort repertoires. Findings and caveats of the study: Most TCR sequences were uncommon, yet certain public TCRs appeared in many donors. Cytomegalovirus status was reportedly diagnosed by the classifier with high sensitivity and specificity. Specificity of a few CMV-associated chains for CMV antigens was verified in vitro.

To note about this clone: No antigen is known for it.

Per the germline V gene, CDR1 is SGHRS and CDR2 is YFSETQ. The CDR3 totals 13 residues. V was shortened by 4 bases and J by 4 bases, with 11 bases between the two germline ends. The method was immunoSEQ multiplex PCR; TCRdb's version includes in-frame clones alone and lacks a portion of them. In the table there are 200,000 to 300,000 clones, around 85% of which are singletons. J is TRBJ1-2 and V is TRBV5-1, with D tentatively TRBD1 (5 bases). The clonotype comes from a young woman in good health and CMV-seropositive. Sequenced material: PBMCs. The CDR3 loop reads CASSTTGVYGYTF. Here the CDR3 DNA reads TGCGCCAGCAGCACCACAGGAGTCTATGGCTACACCTTC.